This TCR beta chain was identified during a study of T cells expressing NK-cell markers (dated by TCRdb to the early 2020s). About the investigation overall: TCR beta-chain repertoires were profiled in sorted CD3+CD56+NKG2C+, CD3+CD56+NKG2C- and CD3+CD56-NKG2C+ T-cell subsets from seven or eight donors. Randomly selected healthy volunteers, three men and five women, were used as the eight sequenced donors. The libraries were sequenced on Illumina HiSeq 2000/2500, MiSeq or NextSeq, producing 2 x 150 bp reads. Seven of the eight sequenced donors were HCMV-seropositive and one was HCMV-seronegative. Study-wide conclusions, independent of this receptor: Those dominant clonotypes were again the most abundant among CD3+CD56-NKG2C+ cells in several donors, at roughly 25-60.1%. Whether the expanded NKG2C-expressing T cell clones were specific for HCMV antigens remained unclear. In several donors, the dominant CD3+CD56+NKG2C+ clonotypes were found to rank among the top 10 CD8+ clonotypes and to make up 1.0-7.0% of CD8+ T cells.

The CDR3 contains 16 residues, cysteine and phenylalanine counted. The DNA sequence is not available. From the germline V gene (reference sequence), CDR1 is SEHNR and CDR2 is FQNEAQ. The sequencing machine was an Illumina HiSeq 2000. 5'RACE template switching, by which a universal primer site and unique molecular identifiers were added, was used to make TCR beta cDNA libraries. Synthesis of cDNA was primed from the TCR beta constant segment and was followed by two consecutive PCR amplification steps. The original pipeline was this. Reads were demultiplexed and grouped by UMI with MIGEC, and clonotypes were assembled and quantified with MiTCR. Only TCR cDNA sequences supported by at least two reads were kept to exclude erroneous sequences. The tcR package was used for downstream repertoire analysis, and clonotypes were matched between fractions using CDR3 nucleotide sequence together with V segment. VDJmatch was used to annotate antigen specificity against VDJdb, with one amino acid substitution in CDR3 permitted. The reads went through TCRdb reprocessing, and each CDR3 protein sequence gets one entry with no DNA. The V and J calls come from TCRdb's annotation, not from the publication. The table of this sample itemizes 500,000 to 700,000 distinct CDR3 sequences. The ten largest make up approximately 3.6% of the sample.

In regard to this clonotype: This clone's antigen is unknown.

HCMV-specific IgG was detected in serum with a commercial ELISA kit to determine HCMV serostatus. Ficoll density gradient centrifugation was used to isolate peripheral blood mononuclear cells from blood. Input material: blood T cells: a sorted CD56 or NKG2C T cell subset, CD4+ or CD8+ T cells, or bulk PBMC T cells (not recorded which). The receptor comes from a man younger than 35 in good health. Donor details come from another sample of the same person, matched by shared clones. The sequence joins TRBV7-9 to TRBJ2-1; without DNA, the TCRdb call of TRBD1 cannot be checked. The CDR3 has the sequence CASTKGAGGGYNEQFF.